These T cell receptor beta chains were read from a single sample in a study of shared clonotypes between healthy human individuals. TCRdb's copy holds only in-frame clones and misses some; the assay was immunoSEQ multiplex PCR. The repertoire has about 470,000 clones, more than 75% of them found once; the top ten carry roughly an eighth. The material sequenced was PBMCs. The source is a woman aged 40-49 years in good health. Some clones in this sample may be carry-over from other donors' samples. The CDR3 runs from the conserved cysteine through the conserved F or W. The D gene is left open where the match is weak. Size is stated for part of the rows, as once, few or many counts, or as a class when the clone is expanded.

D gene: TRBD1
CDR3 length: 17
J gene: TRBJ1-6
V gene: TRBV7-8
clone size: -
CDR3 DNA: TGTGCCAGCAGCTTAGCGGCCAGGGGGCCCTATAATTCACCCCTCCACTTT
CDR3 protein: CASSLAARGPYNSPLHF

D gene: -
CDR3 length: 13
J gene: TRBJ2-2
V gene: TRBV6-4
clone size: -
CDR3 DNA: TGTGCCAGCAGTGACTCTGAGACCGGGGAGCTGTTTTTT
CDR3 protein: CASSDSETGELFF

D gene: -
CDR3 length: 14
J gene: TRBJ1-1
V gene: TRBV10-3
clone size: -
CDR3 DNA: TGTGCCATCAGTGGGGGTACCATGAACACTGAAGCTTTCTTT
CDR3 protein: CAISGGTMNTEAFF

D gene: -
CDR3 length: 14
J gene: TRBJ2-2
V gene: TRBV29-1
clone size: -
CDR3 DNA: TGCAGCGTTGGGCAGAGACTAAACACCGGGGAGCTGTTTTTT
CDR3 protein: CSVGQRLNTGELFF

D gene: -
CDR3 length: 15
J gene: TRBJ2-7
V gene: TRBV4-1
clone size: -
CDR3 DNA: TGCGCCAGCAGCCAAGACCGAGCGGGCCAATACGAGCAGTACTTC
CDR3 protein: CASSQDRAGQYEQYF

D gene: TRBD2
CDR3 length: 16
J gene: TRBJ2-1
V gene: TRBV11-2
clone size: -
CDR3 DNA: TGTGCCAGCAGCTTAGGGAGACTAGCTCCCTACAATGAGCAGTTCTTC
CDR3 protein: CASSLGRLAPYNEQFF

D gene: -
CDR3 length: 17
J gene: TRBJ2-1
V gene: TRBV7-6
clone size: -
CDR3 DNA: TGTGCCAGCAGCTTACGAGTCGGAGCGGGCTCCTACAATGAGCAGTTCTTC
CDR3 protein: CASSLRVGAGSYNEQFF

D gene: -
CDR3 length: 16
J gene: TRBJ2-3
V gene: TRBV25-1
clone size: -
CDR3 DNA: TGTGCCAGCAGTCCATTGGACTACTCCAGCACAGATACGCAGTATTTT
CDR3 protein: CASSPLDYSSTDTQYF

D gene: TRBD2
CDR3 length: 15
J gene: TRBJ2-3
V gene: TRBV9
clone size: -
CDR3 DNA: TGTGCCAGCAGCGTCGGACTAGCGAGCACAGATACGCAGTATTTT
CDR3 protein: CASSVGLASTDTQYF

D gene: -
CDR3 length: 14
J gene: TRBJ1-3
V gene: TRBV5-1
clone size: -
CDR3 DNA: TGCGCCAGCAGCTCCGGTGACTCTGGAAACACCATATATTTT
CDR3 protein: CASSSGDSGNTIYF

D gene: TRBD2
CDR3 length: 16
J gene: TRBJ2-5
V gene: TRBV5-8
clone size: few
CDR3 DNA: TGTGCCAGCAGCTATTTAGCGGGAGGGAACCAAGAGACCCAGTACTTC
CDR3 protein: CASSYLAGGNQETQYF

D gene: TRBD1
CDR3 length: 16
J gene: TRBJ1-1
V gene: TRBV18
clone size: -
CDR3 DNA: TGTGCCAGCTCACCGGACAGGGGAAAGGTGAACACTGAAGCTTTCTTT
CDR3 protein: CASSPDRGKVNTEAFF

D gene: -
CDR3 length: 13
J gene: TRBJ2-5
V gene: TRBV19
clone size: -
CDR3 DNA: TGTGCCAGTAGTAGGCCGGAAGAAGAGACCCAGTACTTC
CDR3 protein: CASSRPEEETQYF

D gene: -
CDR3 length: 15
J gene: TRBJ2-6
V gene: TRBV19
clone size: -
CDR3 DNA: TGTGCCAGTACCAGATCACGCTCTGGGGCCAACGTCCTGACTTTC
CDR3 protein: CASTRSRSGANVLTF

D gene: -
CDR3 length: 15
J gene: TRBJ2-3
V gene: TRBV2
clone size: -
CDR3 DNA: TGTGCCAGCAGTGAGCGAGGGGGTCACACAGATACGCAGTATTTT
CDR3 protein: CASSERGGHTDTQYF